The clone carrying this T cell receptor (beta chain) has just one count. The sample is drawn from a study of STAT5B mutations in CD4+ large granular lymphocyte leukemia. The CDR3 has 14 amino acids. CDR1 ENHRY and CDR2 SYGVKD come from the germline V gene. Trimming removed 2 bases from V and 3 bases from J, with 10 bases in between. The method was immunoSEQ multiplex PCR; TCRdb's version includes in-frame clones alone and lacks a portion of them. The repertoire includes approximately 40,000 clones, around 84% of them detected once, and approximately 0.33% sits in the top ten. The TCR originated in a human donor in good health. Sequenced: CD4+ T cells from blood buffy coats. The chain uses TRBV10-3 and TRBJ2-5; D unclear. The CDR3 coding sequence is TGTGCCATCAGTGAGAGAGCACCCGAAGAGACCCAGTACTTC. It encodes CAISERAPEETQYF.